This TCR beta chain was recorded in a study of blood T cell repertoires in COVID-19. Looking at the study overall: The origin of the acute and convalescent COVID-19 samples was the United States, Italy and Spain. PBMCs, B-cell-depleted T cells, or T cells were the source of the cDNA or gDNA that made up the material.

Germline V CDR1 and CDR2: SGDLS, YYNGEE. The CDR3 length is 14 residues. V gave up 0 bases and J gave up 7 bases, with 11 bases separating them. Original analysis: Cell counts per sample came from amplifying reference gene primers. The protocol was immunoSEQ multiplex PCR, while the TCRdb copy is restricted to in-frame clones and leaves out a portion. V, J and clone size reflect that table, while D and trimming were determined from the DNA. The table lists over 85,000 clones, around 90% of them singletons. Source material: peripheral blood. The origin of this receptor is a woman aged 80 or older with active COVID-19. The chain carries TRBV9 and TRBJ1-5; possible D gene TRBD1, 6 bases. The chain's CDR3 is CASSVGLGAQPQHF. The CDR3 region has the DNA TGTGCCAGCAGCGTAGGTTTGGGGGCCCAGCCCCAGCATTTT.